The 10 T cell receptor beta chains below come from one sample, sequenced in a study of T cell changes during pregnancy in multiple sclerosis. Method: immunoSEQ multiplex PCR; TCRdb's copy keeps in-frame clones and lacks some. The sample shows just over 35,000 clones, around nine tenths of them seen only once. The sequencing here drew on CD4+ T cells from peripheral blood mononuclear cells, taken after pregnancy. These receptors originate from a female donor in good health, enrolled as a control in a pregnancy study.

The gene calls are TRBV27 and TRBJ1-6; maybe TRBD1 (5 bases). Germline V gives CDR1 MNHEY, CDR2 SMNVEV (reference sequence). The CDR3 runs to 16 residues. V was shortened by 4 bases and J by 13 bases, with 23 bases between the two germline ends. The CDR3 here is CASSSNSGGVGRPLHF. The CDR3 DNA sequence: TGTGCCAGCAGTTCGAATTCCGGAGGGGTGGGTAGGCCCCTCCACTTT.

V and J are TRBV7-2 and TRBJ1-6, with 9 bases that match TRBD1. The CDR3 sequence is 14 residues long. In germline, CDR1 is SGHTA, CDR2 FQGNSA. V shed 5 bases and J 7 bases; nucleotides not matched to a gene: 3. The CDR3 DNA reads TGTGCCAGCAGCCATGGACAGGGGAATTCACCCCTCCACTTT. Translation: CASSHGQGNSPLHF. Full variable domain (rest looked up from reference TRBV7-2 and TRBJ1-6): GAGVSQSPSNKVTEKGKDVELRCDPISGHTALYWYRQSLGQGLEFLIYFQGNSAPDKSGLPSDRFSAERTGGSVSTLTIQRTQQEDSAVYLCASSHGQGNSPLHFGNGTRLTVT.

This clone appeared once. This sequence joins TRBV9 and TRBJ2-5; D is unclear. The CDR3 loop spans 16 amino acids. Germline values: CDR1 SGDLS, CDR2 YYNGEE. Trimming removed 0 bases from V and 4 bases from J, with 16 bases in between. CDR3 sequence reads: CASSVGSRVERETQYF. CDR3 nucleotides: TGTGCCAGCAGCGTAGGATCGCGTGTGGAGAGAGAGACCCAGTACTTC.

Remarks on this clone: One junction end does not reproduce the germline sequence, and a read error may be involved. The rearrangement links TRBV5-1 to TRBJ2-7, with TRBD1 as a possible D gene (5 bases). CDR1 is SGHRS and CDR2 is YFSETQ in the germline V gene. The CDR3 loop spans 14 amino acids. Written as DNA, the CDR3 is TGCGCCAGCAGCTTGGCGGCGGACACCTACGGGCAGTACTTC. Translation gives CASSLAADTYGQYF. Based on the CDR3 plus reference TRBV5-1 and TRBJ2-7, the full variable domain is KAGVTQTPRYLIKTRGQQVTLSCSPISGHRSVSWYQQTPGQGLQFLFEYFSETQRNKGNFPGRFSGRQFSNSRSEMNVSTLELGDSALYLCASSLAADTYGQYFGPGTRLTVT.

V is TRBV4-3 and J is TRBJ2-7; 12 nucleotides line up with TRBD1. CDR3 size: 16 residues. V dropped 1 base and J dropped 5; count of bases not matched to a gene: 6. Looked up from germline, CDR1 is LGHNA and CDR2 is YSLEER. The CDR3 loop is CASSQGGGTGGHEQYF. DNA of the CDR3: TGCGCCAGCAGCCAAGGGGGAGGGACAGGGGGCCACGAGCAGTACTTC.

The chain combines TRBV9 with TRBJ2-7, with 15 nucleotides matching TRBD2. Unmatched junction bases numbered 11, after V lost 4 bases and J lost 0 bases. This CDR3 is built from 19 residues. In germline, CDR1 is SGDLS, CDR2 YYNGEE. CDR3 coding DNA: TGTGCCAGCAGCCCTCGACAGGGACTAGCGGGGGGCAGCTCCTACGAGCAGTACTTC. Amino acids: CASSPRQGLAGGSSYEQYF. Together with reference TRBV9 and TRBJ2-7, the CDR3 gives the full variable domain: DSGVTQTPKHLITATGQRVTLRCSPRSGDLSVYWYQQSLDQGLQFLIQYYNGEERAKGNILERFSAQQFPDLHSELNLSSLELGDSALYFCASSPRQGLAGGSSYEQYFGPGTRLTVT.

This rearrangement joins TRBV27 to TRBJ2-7; the D gene is possibly TRBD1 (6 bases). V was clipped by 3 bases and J by 3 bases, with 9 bases between them. The CDR3 totals 13 residues. Germline CDR1 is MNHEY and CDR2 is SMNVEV (reference sequence). The CDR3 DNA reads as TGTGCCAGCAGTTTCAGCAGGGGCTACGAGCAGTACTTC. As protein: CASSFSRGYEQYF.

This rearrangement joins TRBV5-1 to TRBJ2-1, with a tentative D call TRBD2 (6 bases). CDR1 SGHRS and CDR2 YFSETQ come from the germline V gene. CDR3 length: 14 residues. Deletions cut 5 bases from V and 7 bases from J, with 16 bases between. The CDR3 protein is CASRPGGARNEQFF. The CDR3 DNA follows: TGCGCCAGCAGGCCCGGCGGGGCCAGGAATGAGCAGTTCTTC.

V usage is TRBV18 and J usage is TRBJ2-7, with D perhaps matching TRBD1 (6 bases). The germline gives CDR1 KGHSH, CDR2 LQKENI. This CDR3 contains 13 residues. V dropped 4 bases and J dropped 4 bases, with 11 bases sitting between them. The CDR3 here is CASSHRQVYEQYF. The DNA of the CDR3 is TGTGCCAGCTCACATAGACAGGTTTACGAGCAGTACTTC.

The rearrangement joins TRBV5-1 to TRBJ1-3, with TRBD1 as a possible D gene (6 bases). Trimming took off 5 bases at V and 6 bases at J, with 9 bases between the two ends. This CDR3 contains 12 residues. Germline V lookup: CDR1 SGHRS, CDR2 YFSETQ. The CDR3 is CASSEGVNTIYF. For the CDR3, the DNA is TGCGCCAGCAGTGAGGGGGTAAACACCATATATTTT.